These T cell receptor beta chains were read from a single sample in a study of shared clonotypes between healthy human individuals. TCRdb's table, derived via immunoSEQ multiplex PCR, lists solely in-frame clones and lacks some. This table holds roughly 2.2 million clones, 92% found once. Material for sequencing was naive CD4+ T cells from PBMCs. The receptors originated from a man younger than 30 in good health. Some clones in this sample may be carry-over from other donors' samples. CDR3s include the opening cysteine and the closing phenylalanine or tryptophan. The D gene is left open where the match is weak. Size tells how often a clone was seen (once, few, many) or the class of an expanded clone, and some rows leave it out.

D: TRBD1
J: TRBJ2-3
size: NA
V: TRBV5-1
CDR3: CASWTGLITDTQYF
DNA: TGCGCCAGCTGGACAGGTTTAATCACAGATACGCAGTATTTT

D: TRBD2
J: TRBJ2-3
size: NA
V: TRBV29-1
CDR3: CSVATTSGSTDTQYF
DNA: TGCAGCGTTGCCACGACTAGCGGAAGCACAGATACGCAGTATTTT

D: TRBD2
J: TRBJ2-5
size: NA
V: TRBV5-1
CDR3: CASSQTGREGIQETQYF
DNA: TGCGCCAGCAGCCAGACAGGTCGGGAGGGGATTCAAGAGACCCAGTACTTC

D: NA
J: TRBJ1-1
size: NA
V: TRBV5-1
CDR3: CASRAPGSDTEAFF
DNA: TGCGCCAGCAGGGCCCCGGGGTCTGACACTGAAGCTTTCTTT

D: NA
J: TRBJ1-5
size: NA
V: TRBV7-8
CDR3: CASSSPGGRRSNQPQHF
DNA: TGTGCCAGCAGCTCCCCGGGCGGCAGGAGGAGCAATCAGCCCCAGCATTTT

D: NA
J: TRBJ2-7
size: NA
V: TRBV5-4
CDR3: CASSFRGGPYEQYF
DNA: TGTGCCAGCAGCTTCAGGGGTGGCCCCTACGAGCAGTACTTC

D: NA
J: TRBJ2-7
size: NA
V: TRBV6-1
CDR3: CASSEPRRADYEQYF
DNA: TGTGCCAGCAGTGAACCCAGACGGGCAGACTACGAGCAGTACTTC

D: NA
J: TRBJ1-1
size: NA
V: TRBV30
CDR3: CAWGRINTEAFF
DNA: TGTGCCTGGGGACGGATAAACACTGAAGCTTTCTTT

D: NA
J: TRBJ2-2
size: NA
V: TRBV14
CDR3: CASSRGSYTGELFF
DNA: TGTGCCAGCAGCCGGGGAAGTTACACCGGGGAGCTGTTTTTT

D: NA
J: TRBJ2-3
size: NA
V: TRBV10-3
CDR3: CAISEIVTDTQYF
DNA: TGTGCCATCAGTGAGATAGTCACAGATACGCAGTATTTT

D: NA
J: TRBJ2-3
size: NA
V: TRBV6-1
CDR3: CAGEGARADTQYF
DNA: TGTGCCGGGGAGGGGGCAAGGGCAGATACGCAGTATTTT

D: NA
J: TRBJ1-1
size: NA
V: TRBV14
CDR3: CASSPRLLPNTEAFF
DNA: TGTGCCAGCAGCCCCCGACTCCTCCCGAACACTGAAGCTTTCTTT

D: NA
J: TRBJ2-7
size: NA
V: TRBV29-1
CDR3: CSVTTFGAYEQYF
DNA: TGCAGCGTTACGACCTTTGGGGCCTACGAGCAGTACTTC

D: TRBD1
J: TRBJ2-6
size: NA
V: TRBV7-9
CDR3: CASSPQQGAAPGANVLTF
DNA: TGTGCCAGCAGCCCTCAACAGGGGGCGGCGCCCGGGGCCAACGTCCTGACTTTC

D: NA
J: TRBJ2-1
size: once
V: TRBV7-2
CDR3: CASSLTGGVYNEQFF
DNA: TGTGCCAGCAGCTTAACGGGCGGAGTCTACAATGAGCAGTTCTTC

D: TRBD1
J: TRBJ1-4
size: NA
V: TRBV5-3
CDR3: CARSLEQGKREKLFF
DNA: TGTGCCAGAAGCTTAGAACAGGGGAAGCGGGAAAAACTGTTTTTT

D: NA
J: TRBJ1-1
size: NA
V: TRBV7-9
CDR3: CASSLAPGDWTFF
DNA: TGTGCCAGCAGCTTAGCTCCAGGGGATTGGACTTTCTTT

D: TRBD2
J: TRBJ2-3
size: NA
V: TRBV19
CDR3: CASSIRDLAGYTDTQYF
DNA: TGTGCCAGTAGTATCCGGGACCTAGCGGGATACACAGATACGCAGTATTTT

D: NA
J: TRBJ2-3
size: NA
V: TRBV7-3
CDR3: CASSEDSTDTQYF
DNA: TGTGCCAGCAGCGAGGACAGCACAGATACGCAGTATTTT

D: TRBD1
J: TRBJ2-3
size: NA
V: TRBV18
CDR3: CASSPGTGGRDTQYF
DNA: TGTGCCAGCTCACCAGGGACAGGGGGCAGAGATACGCAGTATTTT

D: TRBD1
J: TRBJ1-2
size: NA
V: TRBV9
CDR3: CASSKTGVWNGYTF
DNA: TGTGCCAGCAGTAAAACAGGGGTTTGGAATGGCTACACCTTC

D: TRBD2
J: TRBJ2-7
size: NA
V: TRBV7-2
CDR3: CASSHGSGGGYEQYF
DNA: TGTGCCAGCAGCCACGGGTCCGGGGGGGGCTACGAGCAGTACTTC

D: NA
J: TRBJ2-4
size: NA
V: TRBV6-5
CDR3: CASSSGPGGNIQYF
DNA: TGTGCCAGCAGTTCGGGACCGGGCGGCAACATTCAGTACTTC

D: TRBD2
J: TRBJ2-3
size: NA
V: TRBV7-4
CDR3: CASIPTQSSGSGTDTQYF
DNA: TGTGCCAGCATCCCCACCCAGTCTAGCGGGAGCGGGACAGATACGCAGTATTTT

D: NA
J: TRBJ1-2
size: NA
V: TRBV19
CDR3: CASREQGNYGYTF
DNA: TGTGCCAGTAGAGAACAGGGAAACTATGGCTACACCTTC

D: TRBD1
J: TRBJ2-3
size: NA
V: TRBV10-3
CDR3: CAISEGQGFTDTQYF
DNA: TGTGCCATCAGTGAGGGACAGGGTTTCACAGATACGCAGTATTTT

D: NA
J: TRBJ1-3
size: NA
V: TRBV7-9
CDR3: CASSFRSGESVSGNTIYF
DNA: TGTGCCAGCAGCTTCCGGTCTGGGGAGTCCGTCTCTGGAAACACCATATATTTT

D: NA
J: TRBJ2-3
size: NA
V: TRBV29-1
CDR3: CSVKRADTQYF
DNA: TGCAGCGTTAAGCGGGCAGATACGCAGTATTTT

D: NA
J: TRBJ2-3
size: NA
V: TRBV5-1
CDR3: CASSLDGSADTQYF
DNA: TGCGCCAGCAGCTTGGACGGAAGCGCAGATACGCAGTATTTT

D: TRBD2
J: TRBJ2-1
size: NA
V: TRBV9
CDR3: CASSVGLAGGDREQFF
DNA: TGTGCCAGCAGCGTCGGACTAGCGGGAGGGGATCGAGAGCAGTTCTTC

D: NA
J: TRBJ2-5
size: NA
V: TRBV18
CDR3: CASSKSLGETQYF
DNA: TGTGCCAGCTCAAAATCTCTCGGGGAGACCCAGTACTTC

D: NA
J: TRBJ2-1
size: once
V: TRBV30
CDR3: CAWSVPGSNEQFF
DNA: TGTGCCTGGAGTGTACCGGGTTCCAATGAGCAGTTCTTC

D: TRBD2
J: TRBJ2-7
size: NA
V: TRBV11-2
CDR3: CASSSQRESEQYF
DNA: TGTGCCAGCAGCTCACAGCGGGAGAGCGAGCAGTACTTC

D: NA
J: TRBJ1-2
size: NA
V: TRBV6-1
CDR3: CGVAQSPGYTF
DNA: TGTGGAGTGGCGCAGTCTCCGGGCTACACCTTC

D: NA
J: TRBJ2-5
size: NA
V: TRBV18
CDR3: CASSPPEEKTQYF
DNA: TGTGCCAGCTCACCACCGGAGGAAAAGACCCAGTACTTC

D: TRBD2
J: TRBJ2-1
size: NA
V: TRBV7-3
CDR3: CASSLAGGYNEQFF
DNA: TGTGCCAGCAGCCTAGCGGGAGGGTACAATGAGCAGTTCTTC

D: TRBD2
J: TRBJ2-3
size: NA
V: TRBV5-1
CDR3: CASSLGGTIGDTQYF
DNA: TGCGCCAGCAGCTTGGGGGGGACTATAGGCGATACGCAGTATTTT

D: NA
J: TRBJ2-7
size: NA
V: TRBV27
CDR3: CASSTTLWGVARYEQYF
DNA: TGTGCCAGCAGTACAACCCTTTGGGGCGTCGCCCGCTACGAGCAGTACTTC

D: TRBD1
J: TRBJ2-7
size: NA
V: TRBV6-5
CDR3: CASSYSTGYEQYF
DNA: TGTGCCAGCAGTTACTCGACAGGGTACGAGCAGTACTTC

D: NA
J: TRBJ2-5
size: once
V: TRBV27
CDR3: CASSFAASRPETQYF
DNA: TGTGCCAGCAGTTTTGCGGCCTCCCGCCCGGAGACCCAGTACTTC

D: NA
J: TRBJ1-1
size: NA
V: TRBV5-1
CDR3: CACRPRGNTEAFF
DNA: TGCGCCTGTCGGCCCAGGGGGAACACTGAAGCTTTCTTT

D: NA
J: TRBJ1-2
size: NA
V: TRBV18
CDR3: CASSPLGQINYGYTF
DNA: TGTGCCAGCTCACCATTGGGACAAATTAACTATGGCTACACCTTC

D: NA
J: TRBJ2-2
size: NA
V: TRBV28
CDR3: CASSYGPWDIAVKDRELFF
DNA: TGTGCCAGCAGCTACGGGCCCTGGGACATAGCGGTTAAAGACCGGGAGCTGTTTTTT

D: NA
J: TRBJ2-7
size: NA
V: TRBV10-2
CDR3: CASSESGRGKEQYF
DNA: TGCGCCAGCAGTGAGTCGGGCAGGGGTAAGGAGCAGTACTTC

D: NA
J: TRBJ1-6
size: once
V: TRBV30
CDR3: CACSSSYNSPLHF
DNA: TGTGCCTGTTCAAGCTCCTATAATTCACCCCTCCACTTT

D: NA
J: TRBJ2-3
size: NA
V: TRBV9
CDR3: CASTRGAGSDTQYF
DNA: TGTGCCAGCACCCGGGGGGCCGGCTCAGATACGCAGTATTTT

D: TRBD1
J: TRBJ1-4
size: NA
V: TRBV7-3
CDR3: CASSSRRDRGGEKLFF
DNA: TGTGCCAGCAGCTCCCGCCGCGACAGGGGAGGTGAAAAACTGTTTTTT

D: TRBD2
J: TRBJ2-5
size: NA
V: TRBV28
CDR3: CASGGGTRRSQETQYF
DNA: TGTGCCAGCGGGGGGGGGACCAGACGGAGTCAAGAGACCCAGTACTTC